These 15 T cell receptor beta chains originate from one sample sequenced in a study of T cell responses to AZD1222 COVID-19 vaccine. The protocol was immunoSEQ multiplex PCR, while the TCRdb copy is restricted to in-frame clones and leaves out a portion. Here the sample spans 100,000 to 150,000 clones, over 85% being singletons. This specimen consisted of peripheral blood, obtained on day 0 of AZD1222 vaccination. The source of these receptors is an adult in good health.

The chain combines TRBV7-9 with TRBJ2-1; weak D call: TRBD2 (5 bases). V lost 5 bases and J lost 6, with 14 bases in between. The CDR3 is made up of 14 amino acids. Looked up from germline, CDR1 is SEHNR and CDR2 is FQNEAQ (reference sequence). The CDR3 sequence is CASSVVEGINEQFF. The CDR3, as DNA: TGTGCCAGCAGCGTAGTTGAGGGAATCAATGAGCAGTTCTTC. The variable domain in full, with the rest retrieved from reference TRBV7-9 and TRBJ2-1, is DTGVSQNPRHKITKRGQNVTFRCDPISEHNRLYWYRQTLGQGPEFLTYFQNEAQLEKSRLLSDRFSAERPKGSFSTLEIQRTEQGDSAMYLCASSVVEGINEQFFGPGTRLTVL.

The CDR3, as DNA: TGTGCCACCACTAGGGACCCGAACCCCACAGATACGCAGTATTTT. Translation gives CATTRDPNPTDTQYF. This chain joins TRBV10-3 and TRBJ2-3, with D perhaps assigned TRBD1 or TRBD2 (5 bases each). Trimming stripped 10 bases from V and 2 bases from J, with 19 bases between. The CDR3 runs to 15 residues. Germline lookup yields CDR1 ENHRY and CDR2 SYGVKD.

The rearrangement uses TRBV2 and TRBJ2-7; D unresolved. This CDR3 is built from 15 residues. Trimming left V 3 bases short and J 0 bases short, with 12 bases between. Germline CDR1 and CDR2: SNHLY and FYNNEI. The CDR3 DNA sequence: TGTGCCAGCAGTGACGGTAGCCCATTCTCCTACGAGCAGTACTTC. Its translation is CASSDGSPFSYEQYF.

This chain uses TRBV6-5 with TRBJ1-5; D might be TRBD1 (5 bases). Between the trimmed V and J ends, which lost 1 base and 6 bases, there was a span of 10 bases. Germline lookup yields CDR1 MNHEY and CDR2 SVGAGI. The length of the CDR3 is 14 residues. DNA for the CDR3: TGTGCCAGCAGTTACTTGGGGGGGTCTCAGCCCCAGCATTTT. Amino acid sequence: CASSYLGGSQPQHF.

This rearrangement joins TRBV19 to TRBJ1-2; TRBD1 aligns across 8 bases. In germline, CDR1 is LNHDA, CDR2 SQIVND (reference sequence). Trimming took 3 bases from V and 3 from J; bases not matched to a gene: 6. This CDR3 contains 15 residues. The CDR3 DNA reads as TGTGCCAGTAGTATGCGGACAGGGACTGACTATGGCTACACCTTC. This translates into CASSMRTGTDYGYTF.

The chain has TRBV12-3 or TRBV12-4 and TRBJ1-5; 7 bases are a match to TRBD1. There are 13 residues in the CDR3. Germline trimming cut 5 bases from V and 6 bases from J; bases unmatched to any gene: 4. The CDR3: CASSLDRVQPQHF. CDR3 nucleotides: TGTGCCAGCAGTCTAGACAGGGTTCAGCCCCAGCATTTT.

CDR3 coding DNA: TGTGCCAGTAGTGACAGCCCGAACACTGAAGCTTTCTTT. Protein product: CASSDSPNTEAFF. The chain has TRBV19 and TRBJ1-1, with D possibly TRBD1 on 5 matching bases. Germline-derived CDR1 and CDR2 are LNHDA and SQIVND (reference sequence). The CDR3 has 13 residues. V lost 5 bases to trimming and J lost 1 base, with 8 bases between them.

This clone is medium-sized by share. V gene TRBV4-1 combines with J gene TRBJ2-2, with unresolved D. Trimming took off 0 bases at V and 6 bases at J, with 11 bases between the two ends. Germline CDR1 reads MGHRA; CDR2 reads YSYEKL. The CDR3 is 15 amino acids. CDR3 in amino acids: CASSQETSLAGELFF. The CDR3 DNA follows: TGCGCCAGCAGCCAAGAAACCAGCTTGGCCGGGGAGCTGTTTTTT.

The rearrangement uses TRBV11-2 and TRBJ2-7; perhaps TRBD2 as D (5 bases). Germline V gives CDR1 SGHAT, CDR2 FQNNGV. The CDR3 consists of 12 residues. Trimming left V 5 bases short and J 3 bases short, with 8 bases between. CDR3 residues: CASSGGFYEQYF. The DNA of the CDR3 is TGTGCCAGCAGCGGAGGATTCTACGAGCAGTACTTC. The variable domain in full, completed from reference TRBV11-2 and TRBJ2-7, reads EAGVAQSPRYKIIEKRQSVAFWCNPISGHATLYWYQQILGQGPKLLIQFQNNGVVDDSQLPKDRFSAERLKGVDSTLKIQPAKLEDSAVYLCASSGGFYEQYFGPGTRLTVT.

This chain's CDR3 is CASSRTGDSNSPLHF. The CDR3, as DNA: TGTGCCAGCAGCCGGACAGGGGATAGTAATTCACCCCTCCACTTT. J is TRBJ1-6 and V is TRBV3-1 (or the pseudogene TRBV3-2), with 9 bases aligning to TRBD1. Germline V CDR1 and CDR2: LGHDT, YNNKEL (reference sequence). Trimming removed 4 bases from V and 6 bases from J; junction bases left unmatched: 4. This CDR3 comprises 15 residues.

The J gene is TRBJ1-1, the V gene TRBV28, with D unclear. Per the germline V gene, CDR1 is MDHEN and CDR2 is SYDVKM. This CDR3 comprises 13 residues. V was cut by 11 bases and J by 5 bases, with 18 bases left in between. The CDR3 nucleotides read TGTGCCGGGCGGCGGGGTAGGGTTACTGAAGCTTTCTTT. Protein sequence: CAGRRGRVTEAFF.

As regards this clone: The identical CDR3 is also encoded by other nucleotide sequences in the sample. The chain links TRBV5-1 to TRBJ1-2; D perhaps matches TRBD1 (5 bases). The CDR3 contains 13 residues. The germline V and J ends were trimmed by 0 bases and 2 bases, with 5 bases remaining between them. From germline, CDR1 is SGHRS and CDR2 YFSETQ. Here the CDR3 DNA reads TGCGCCAGCAGCTTGGCAGGGAACTATGGCTACACCTTC. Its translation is CASSLAGNYGYTF.

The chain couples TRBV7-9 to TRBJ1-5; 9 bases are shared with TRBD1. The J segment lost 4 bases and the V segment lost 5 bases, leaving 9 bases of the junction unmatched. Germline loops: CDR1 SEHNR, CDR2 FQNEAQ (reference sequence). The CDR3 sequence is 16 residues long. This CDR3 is CASSLNRGQGNQPQHF. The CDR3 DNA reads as TGTGCCAGCAGCCTAAACAGGGGGCAGGGGAATCAGCCCCAGCATTTT. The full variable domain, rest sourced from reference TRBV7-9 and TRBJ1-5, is DTGVSQNPRHKITKRGQNVTFRCDPISEHNRLYWYRQTLGQGPEFLTYFQNEAQLEKSRLLSDRFSAERPKGSFSTLEIQRTEQGDSAMYLCASSLNRGQGNQPQHFGDGTRLSIL.

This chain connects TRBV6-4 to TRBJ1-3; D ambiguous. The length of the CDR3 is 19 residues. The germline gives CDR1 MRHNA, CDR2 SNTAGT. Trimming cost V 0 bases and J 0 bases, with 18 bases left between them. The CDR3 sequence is CASSDSKTPKGPSGNTIYF. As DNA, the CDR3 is TGTGCCAGCAGTGACTCGAAAACCCCGAAAGGACCCTCTGGAAACACCATATATTTT.

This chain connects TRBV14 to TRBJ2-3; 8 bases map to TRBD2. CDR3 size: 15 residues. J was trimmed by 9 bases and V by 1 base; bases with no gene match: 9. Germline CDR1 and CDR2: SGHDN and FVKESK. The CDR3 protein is CASSQVATGRGTQYF. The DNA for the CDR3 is TGTGCCAGCAGCCAAGTGGCCACCGGGAGGGGGACGCAGTATTTT.